These T cell receptor beta chains were read from a single sample in a study of T cells in Graves' hyperthyroidism and ophthalmopathy. TCRdb redid the calling of the multiplex PCR reads with MiXCR, one entry per CDR3 protein. The sample shows approximately 640,000 distinct CDR3 sequences, 45% of them seen only once. The sample was peripheral blood or thyroid tissue (not recorded which). The receptor set was obtained from an adult man with Graves' disease, either hyperthyroidism or ophthalmopathy (not recorded which). The CDR3 runs from the conserved cysteine through the conserved F or W. Fields, in order: V gene, clone size, D gene, J gene, CDR3 protein, CDR3 DNA. D genes are given only for firm matches. Expanded clones are given a class, and other clones once, few, many or no size at all.

>TRBV9|NA|TRBD1|TRBJ1-1
CASSVATGQPSMNTEAFF
TGTGCCAGCAGCGTAGCTACGGGACAGCCCTCGATGAACACTGAAGCTTTCTTT
>TRBV7-2|many|TRBD2|TRBJ2-5
CASSLLGTIQETQYF
TGTGCCAGCAGCTTACTGGGGACTATACAAGAGACCCAGTACTTC
>TRBV7-4|NA|NA|TRBJ2-7
CASSPLVVPSEQYF
TGTGCCAGCAGCCCACTAGTGGTCCCATCCGAGCAGTACTTC
>TRBV19|NA|NA|TRBJ1-5
CASSIDTFSNQPQHF
TGTGCCAGTAGTATAGATACCTTTAGCAATCAGCCCCAGCATTTT
>TRBV10-2|NA|TRBD1|TRBJ2-2
CASSRDRTILYNTGELFF
TGCGCCAGCAGCCGGGACAGAACAATCCTTTATAACACCGGGGAGCTGTTTTTT
>TRBV11-2|NA|NA|TRBJ1-1
CAVGGDLSTEAFF
TGTGCCGTCGGGGGCGACCTGAGCACTGAAGCTTTCTTT
>TRBV6-4|NA|TRBD1|TRBJ1-6
CASSDLRTGGFLHF
TGTGCCAGCAGTGACCTTCGGACAGGGGGGTTCCTCCACTTT
>TRBV2|NA|NA|TRBJ1-4
CASRWDGEKLFF
TGTGCCAGCCGATGGGACGGTGAAAAACTGTTTTTT
>TRBV2|many|NA|TRBJ1-5
CASSEGGRNQPQHF
TGTGCCAGCAGTGAAGGGGGCCGTAATCAGCCCCAGCATTTT
>TRBV7-9|few|NA|TRBJ2-7
CASSYSRTPSYEQYF
TGTGCCAGCAGTTACTCGCGGACACCCTCCTACGAGCAGTACTTC
>TRBV20-1|NA|NA|TRBJ1-2
CSTTSGPYGYTF
TGCAGTACTACGTCAGGCCCCTATGGCTACACCTTC
>TRBV29-1|NA|NA|TRBJ2-1
CSTPGPPGEQFF
TGCAGCACTCCGGGTCCGCCGGGTGAGCAGTTCTTC
>TRBV2|many|TRBD1|TRBJ1-5
CAVHRDRDQPQHF
TGTGCCGTCCACCGGGACAGAGATCAGCCCCAGCATTTT
>TRBV7-9|many|NA|TRBJ2-7
CASSLGQADNEQYF
TGTGCCAGCAGCTTAGGTCAGGCAGACAACGAGCAGTACTTC
>TRBV6-5|many|NA|TRBJ1-2
CASSSGTTDYGYTF
TGTGCCAGCAGTAGCGGGACCACAGACTATGGCTACACCTTC
>TRBV7-8|NA|NA|TRBJ1-2
CALSTPYGYTF
TGTGCCCTCTCAACTCCCTATGGCTACACCTTC
>TRBV7-8|NA|NA|TRBJ1-4
CASRLTGPYEKLFF
TGTGCCAGCCGCCTCACAGGGCCCTATGAAAAACTGTTTTTT